This T cell receptor beta chain was documented in a study of CD8 T cells in Susac syndrome. General study findings and limits: The study conceded that its TCR sequencing and HLA analysis involved relatively few individuals.

Germline loops: CDR1 SEHNR, CDR2 FQNEAQ (reference sequence). The CDR3 is 15 residues long. The J segment lost 3 bases and the V segment lost 5 bases, leaving 6 bases of the junction unmatched. Sequencing targeted TCR beta in blood CD8+ and CD4+ T cells. The RNA, about 0.5 to 1 ug, was put through reverse transcription using random hexamers. The amplification used immunoSEQ multiplex PCR on TCR beta CDR3; it spanned 54 Vbeta and 13 Jbeta. MiXCR, run by TCRdb on the immunoSEQ multiplex PCR reads, gives a single entry per CDR3 protein. The sample lists 250,000 to 300,000 distinct CDR3 sequences, over 75% seen once, with around 0.2% in the top ten. Note on this clonotype: Its antigen is still unknown.

This chain connects TRBV7-9 to TRBJ2-7; 11 bases agree with TRBD2. The receptor comes from a human donor with multiple sclerosis. Specimen: CD8+ T cells from PBMCs. CDR3 in DNA: TGTGCCAGCAGCCCGGCCGGGACTAGCGGCTACGAGCAGTACTTC. This gives the protein CASSPAGTSGYEQYF.